Sequencing of this T cell receptor beta chain was carried out in a study of early T cells in non-severe SARS-CoV-2 infection. Study at large: Alpha and beta chains were unpaired, from unsorted whole-blood bulk RNA.

This CDR3 contains 11 residues. Germline V gives CDR1 SGHTA, CDR2 FQGTGA. V gave up 5 bases and J gave up 8 bases, with 8 bases separating them. Unique molecular identifiers were attached to individual cDNA molecules. TCRdb independently ran MiXCR on the 5' RACE reads; one entry per CDR3 protein. The data contain tens of thousands of distinct CDR3 sequences, more than 9% of them singletons. In its sample, this clonotype was seen many times. This receptor was identified in an adult who was a healthcare worker with PCR-confirmed SARS-CoV-2 infection or an uninfected control (not recorded which). Sequenced here: whole blood, sampled at baseline. This chain connects TRBV7-3 to TRBJ2-3, with D possibly being TRBD2 (6 bases). CDR3: CASSLGGTQYF. CDR3 in DNA: TGTGCCAGCAGCCTGGGGGGTACGCAGTATTTT.